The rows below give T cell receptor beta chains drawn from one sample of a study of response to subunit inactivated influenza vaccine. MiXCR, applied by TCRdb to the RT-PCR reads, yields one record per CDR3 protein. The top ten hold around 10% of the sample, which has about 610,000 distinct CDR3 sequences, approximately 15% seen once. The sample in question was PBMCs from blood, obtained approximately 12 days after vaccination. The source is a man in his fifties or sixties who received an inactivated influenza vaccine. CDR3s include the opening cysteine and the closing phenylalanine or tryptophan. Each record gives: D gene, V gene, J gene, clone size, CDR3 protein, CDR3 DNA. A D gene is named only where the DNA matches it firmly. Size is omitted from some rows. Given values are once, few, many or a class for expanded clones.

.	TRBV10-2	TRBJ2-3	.	CASSELALTDTQYF	TGCGCCAGCAGTGAGCTAGCGCTTACAGATACGCAGTATTTT
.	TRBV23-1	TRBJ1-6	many	CASSQSRTASNSPLHF	TGCGCCAGCAGTCAATCTAGGACAGCGTCTAATTCACCCCTCCACTTT
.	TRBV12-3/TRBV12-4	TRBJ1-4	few	CASRTTEVQGRAKLFF	TGTGCCAGCAGGACGACGGAAGTACAGGGTCGAGCCAAACTGTTTTTT
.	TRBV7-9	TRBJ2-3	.	CASSLAAGSGTDTQYF	TGTGCCAGCAGCTTAGCCGCAGGGAGTGGCACAGATACGCAGTATTTT
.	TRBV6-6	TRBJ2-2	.	CASNRVDTGELFF	TGTGCCAGCAACAGGGTGGACACCGGGGAGCTGTTTTTT
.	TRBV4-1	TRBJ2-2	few	CASSQGGLWTGELFF	TGCGCCAGCAGCCAAGGGGGATTGTGGACCGGGGAGCTGTTTTTT
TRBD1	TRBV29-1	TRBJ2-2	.	CSVDRVNTGELFF	TGCAGCGTAGACAGGGTGAACACCGGGGAGCTGTTTTTT
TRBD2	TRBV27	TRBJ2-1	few	CASSLRPPGLAAESSYNEQFF	TGTGCCAGCAGTTTACGCCCCCCGGGACTAGCGGCAGAGAGCTCCTACAATGAGCAGTTCTTC
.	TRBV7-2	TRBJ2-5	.	CASSSPAGYQETQYF	TGTGCCAGCAGCTCACCCGCAGGGTACCAAGAGACCCAGTACTTC
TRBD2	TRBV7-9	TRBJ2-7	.	CASTLSSGGGYEQYF	TGTGCCAGCACCCTGTCAAGCGGGGGAGGCTACGAGCAGTACTTC
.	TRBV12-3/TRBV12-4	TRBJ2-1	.	CASSLIVRSSYNEQFF	TGTGCCAGCAGTCTCATAGTAAGAAGCTCCTACAATGAGCAGTTCTTC
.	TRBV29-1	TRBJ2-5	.	CSVERERKETQYF	TGCAGCGTTGAACGGGAGCGAAAAGAGACCCAGTACTTC
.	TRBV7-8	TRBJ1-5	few	CASSDRQANLNQPQHF	TGTGCCAGCAGCGACCGACAGGCGAACCTCAATCAGCCCCAGCATTTT
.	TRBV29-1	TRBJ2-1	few	CSVQASYNEQFF	TGCAGCGTTCAGGCCTCCTACAATGAGCAGTTCTTC
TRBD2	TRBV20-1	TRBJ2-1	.	CSASGGRGYNEQFF	TGCAGTGCTAGTGGCGGGAGGGGATACAATGAGCAGTTCTTC
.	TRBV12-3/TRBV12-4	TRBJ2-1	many	CASSLDRRLFDEQFF	TGTGCCAGCAGTTTAGACCGCCGTTTGTTCGATGAGCAGTTCTTC
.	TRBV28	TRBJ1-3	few	CASSFQGYVSGNTIYF	TGTGCCAGCAGTTTCCAGGGGTACGTCTCTGGAAACACCATATATTTT
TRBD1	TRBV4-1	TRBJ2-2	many	CASSQGSTGLNTGELFF	TGCGCCAGCAGCCAAGGGTCGACAGGGCTTAACACCGGGGAGCTGTTTTTT
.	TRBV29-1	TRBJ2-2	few	CSVEQPGGGGELFF	TGCAGCGTTGAACAGCCGGGCGGTGGCGGGGAGCTGTTTTTT
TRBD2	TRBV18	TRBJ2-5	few	CASASGSQETQYF	TGTGCCAGCGCCAGCGGGAGTCAAGAGACCCAGTACTTC
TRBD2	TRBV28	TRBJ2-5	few	CASSGVTSGLGQETQYF	TGTGCCAGCAGTGGGGTGACTAGCGGCCTTGGCCAGGAGACCCAGTACTTC
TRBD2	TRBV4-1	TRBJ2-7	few	CASTIGTSGGPYEQYF	TGCGCCAGCACTATCGGGACTAGCGGGGGGCCGTACGAGCAGTACTTC
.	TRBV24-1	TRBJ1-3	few	CATSDSTITGNTIYF	TGTGCCACCAGTGACAGTACGATTACTGGAAACACCATATATTTT
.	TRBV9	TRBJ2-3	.	CASSVEPIATQYF	TGTGCCAGCAGCGTAGAACCTATAGCTACGCAGTATTTT
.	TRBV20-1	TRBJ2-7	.	CSASTSGRPYEQYF	TGCAGTGCTAGCACCTCAGGGCGACCCTACGAGCAGTACTTC
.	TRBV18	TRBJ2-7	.	CASSPYGGGALSWQYF	TGTGCCAGCTCACCCTACGGAGGGGGCGCATTATCCTGGCAGTACTTC
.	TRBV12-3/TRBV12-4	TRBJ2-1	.	CASSLSRSGNEQFF	TGTGCCAGCAGTCTCTCCCGGTCAGGGAATGAGCAGTTCTTC
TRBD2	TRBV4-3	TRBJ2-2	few	CASSQDRSSGGFTGELFF	TGCGCCAGCAGCCAAGATCGGTCTAGCGGGGGCTTTACCGGGGAGCTGTTTTTT
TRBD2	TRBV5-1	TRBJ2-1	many	CASSETTGGNEQFF	TGCGCCAGCAGCGAAACAACGGGGGGCAATGAGCAGTTCTTC
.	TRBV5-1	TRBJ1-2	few	CASTIGGGYDGYTF	TGCGCCAGCACCATCGGAGGGGGGTACGACGGCTACACCTTC
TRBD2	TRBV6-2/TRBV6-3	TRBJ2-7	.	CASSYRPLSGRHNFSYEQYF	TGTGCCAGCAGTTACCGTCCCCTTAGCGGGCGGCACAATTTCTCCTACGAGCAGTACTTC
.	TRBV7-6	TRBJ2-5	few	CASSSRLRSGETQYF	TGTGCCAGCAGCTCTCGACTGAGGTCTGGAGAGACCCAGTACTTC
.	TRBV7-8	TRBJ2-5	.	CASSYGTPETQYF	TGTGCCAGCAGCTACGGGACTCCCGAGACCCAGTACTTC
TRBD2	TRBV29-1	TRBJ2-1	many	CSVKRGNNEQFF	TGCAGCGTTAAGCGGGGAAACAATGAGCAGTTCTTC
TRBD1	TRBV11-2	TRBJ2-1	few	CASSHGTEIYNEQFF	TGTGCCAGCAGCCATGGGACAGAGATATACAATGAGCAGTTCTTC
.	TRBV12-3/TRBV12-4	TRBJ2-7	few	CASSFSGSRRYEQYF	TGTGCCAGCAGTTTTTCAGGGTCACGGCGGTACGAGCAGTACTTC
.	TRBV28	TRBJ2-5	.	CASSLKAVRSQETQYF	TGTGCCAGCAGTTTAAAGGCGGTTAGGTCACAAGAGACCCAGTACTTC
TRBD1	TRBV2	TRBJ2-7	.	CASRPGTGTEQYF	TGTGCCAGCAGACCCGGGACAGGGACCGAGCAGTACTTC
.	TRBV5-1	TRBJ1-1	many	CASSFTGAEAFF	TGCGCCAGCAGCTTCACGGGTGCTGAAGCTTTCTTT
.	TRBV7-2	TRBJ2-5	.	CASSPSAYQETQYF	TGTGCCAGCAGCCCATCAGCGTACCAAGAGACCCAGTACTTC
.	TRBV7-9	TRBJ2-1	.	CASSLVQGYKDNEQFF	TGTGCCAGCAGCTTAGTACAGGGTTACAAGGACAATGAGCAGTTCTTC
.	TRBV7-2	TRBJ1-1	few	CASSLVWGGQNTEAFF	TGTGCCAGCAGCTTAGTGTGGGGGGGTCAGAACACTGAAGCTTTCTTT
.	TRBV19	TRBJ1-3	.	CASRTAFSGNTIYF	TGTGCCAGTCGGACAGCCTTCTCTGGAAACACCATATATTTT
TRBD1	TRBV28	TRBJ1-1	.	CASSLLIQGANTEAFF	TGTGCCAGCAGTCTTCTGATACAGGGGGCGAACACTGAAGCTTTCTTT
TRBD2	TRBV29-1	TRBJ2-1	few	CSVGPSGRGNEQFF	TGCAGCGTTGGCCCTAGCGGGAGGGGGAATGAGCAGTTCTTC
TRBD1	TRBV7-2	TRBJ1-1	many	CASSLNPGTANTEAFF	TGTGCCAGCAGCTTGAACCCCGGGACAGCGAACACTGAAGCTTTCTTT
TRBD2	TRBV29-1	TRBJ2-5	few	CSAAAGTSGRETQYF	TGCAGCGCAGCAGCCGGGACTAGCGGGAGAGAGACCCAGTACTTC
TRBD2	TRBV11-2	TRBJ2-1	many	CASRELAGSNEQFF	TGTGCCAGCCGGGAACTAGCGGGAAGCAATGAGCAGTTCTTC
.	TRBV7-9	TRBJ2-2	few	CASSSSEQGSLTGELFF	TGTGCCAGCAGCTCAAGCGAACAGGGTTCCCTCACCGGGGAGCTGTTTTTT
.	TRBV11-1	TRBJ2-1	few	CASSAKRGPGTVANEQFF	TGTGCCAGCAGCGCAAAGAGAGGACCGGGTACGGTAGCCAATGAGCAGTTCTTC